The next 24 T cell receptor beta chains were all read from a single sample in a study of CD8 T cells in ankylosing spondylitis. Points from the study as a whole: Ankylosing spondylitis blood appeared to be characterized by a TCR beta motif of about 8 highly homologous variants.

TCRdb redid the calling of the 5' RACE reads with MiXCR, one entry per CDR3 protein. The table has some 200,000 distinct CDR3 sequences, 7.3% seen once. For these receptors, no antigen is known. The sample was blood, either unsorted or a sorted T cell fraction (not recorded which). All receptors come from a male donor with ankylosing spondylitis.

The V and J genes are TRBV11-1 and TRBJ2-2, with a possible D match to TRBD1 (6 bases). This CDR3 comprises 19 residues. Trimming removed 2 bases at V and 6 bases at J, with 25 bases between. The germline V gene encodes CDR1 SGHAT and CDR2 FQDESV (reference sequence). The CDR3 loop is CASSLTTLGTTIRAGELFF. The CDR3 coding sequence is TGTGCCAGCAGCTTAACCACCCTCGGGACAACCATCAGGGCCGGGGAGCTGTTTTTT.

In its sample, this clonotype was seen many times. The chain links TRBV27 to TRBJ2-1, with D maybe TRBD2 (5 bases). The CDR3 length is 12 residues. Deletions cut 2 bases from V and 7 bases from J, with 6 bases between. The germline V gene encodes CDR1 MNHEY and CDR2 SMNVEV (reference sequence). CDR3 in DNA: TGTGCCAGCAGTTTAGAGGGTAATGAGCAGTTCTTC. Translating it yields CASSLEGNEQFF.

This chain joins TRBV6-5 and TRBJ1-4; D unclear. CDR3 length equals 15 residues. CDR1 is MNHEY and CDR2 is SVGAGI in the germline V gene. V shed 2 bases and J shed 6 bases, with 13 bases lying between them. Here the CDR3 reads CASSYIGTTDEKLFF. The CDR3, as DNA: TGTGCCAGCAGTTACATCGGAACTACGGATGAAAAACTGTTTTTT.

The rearrangement links TRBV20-1 to TRBJ2-3; D might be TRBD1 or TRBD2, each matching 7 bases. V gave up 0 bases and J gave up 6 bases, with 16 bases separating them. The CDR3 has 15 amino acids. Germline CDR1 DFQATT, CDR2 SNEGSKA (reference sequence). The CDR3 loop is CSARERNRGGDTQYF. In DNA form, the CDR3 reads TGCAGTGCTAGAGAGCGTAACAGGGGAGGGGATACGCAGTATTTT.

This clonotype was observed a few times. The chain links TRBV7-9 to TRBJ2-3; 9 bases are a match to TRBD2. The germline gives CDR1 SEHNR, CDR2 FQNEAQ (reference sequence). V gave up 5 bases and J gave up 4 bases; unmatched junction bases: 7. The CDR3 contains 15 residues. The CDR3 DNA sequence: TGTGCCAGCAGCCCCCAGCGGGAGGAGGCAGATACGCAGTATTTT. Amino acids: CASSPQREEADTQYF.

This clonotype was found many times. The genes are TRBV9 and TRBJ1-2; D remains unclear. The germline gives CDR1 SGDLS, CDR2 YYNGEE. The CDR3 spans 14 residues. V lost 3 bases to trimming and J lost 5 bases, with 14 bases between them. The CDR3 coding sequence is TGTGCCAGCAGCGCCCTACCATCGACGTATGGCTACACCTTC. Translation gives CASSALPSTYGYTF.

In this sample, this clonotype turned up many times. This chain connects TRBV7-3 to TRBJ2-1; no clear D gene. Germline CDR1 SGHTA, CDR2 FQGTGA. V was pared by 1 base and J by 8 bases, with 9 bases between. This CDR3 region has 13 residues. The CDR3 DNA follows: TGTGCCAGCAGCTTAAATGTTAAGGATGAGCAGTTCTTC. Translated: CASSLNVKDEQFF.

Turning to this clonotype: This clone may be a read error of a much larger clone one base away. The chain combines TRBV10-3 with TRBJ2-2, with TRBD2 matching 7 bases. The CDR3 spans 17 residues. Germline-derived CDR1 and CDR2 are ENHRY and SYGVKD. Written as DNA, the CDR3 is TGTGCCATCAGGGGAGGGCCCCCTTTATCGAACACCGGGGAGATGTTTTTT. Its protein product is CAIRGGPPLSNTGEMFF.

There are many counts of this clonotype. The V and J genes are TRBV6-4 and TRBJ2-1; 8 nucleotides align to TRBD1. V was clipped by 7 bases and J by 7 bases; unmatched bases: 6. Germline V gene lookup returns CDR1 MRHNA and CDR2 SNTAGT. The CDR3 contains 13 residues. The CDR3 DNA is TGTGCCAGCAAAGGACAGGGATGGAATGAGCAGTTCTTC. Its protein product is CASKGQGWNEQFF.

The V and J genes are TRBV27 and TRBJ2-3, with TRBD2 matching 15 bases. V dropped 5 bases and J dropped 4; count of bases not matched to a gene: 4. The germline V gene has CDR1 MNHEY and CDR2 SMNVEV (reference sequence). The CDR3 has 16 residues. CDR3 nucleotides: TGTGCCAGCAGTCCCGGGACTAGCGGGAGGTCAGATACGCAGTATTTT. Protein product: CASSPGTSGRSDTQYF.

The sample holds many counts of this clonotype. The chain carries TRBV11-2 and TRBJ2-7, with D unresolved. Germline CDR1 SGHAT, CDR2 FQNNGV. V was shortened by 5 bases and J by 2 bases, with 16 bases between the two germline ends. The CDR3 is 15 residues long. The CDR3 loop is CASSRVGIPAYEQYF. As DNA, the CDR3 is TGTGCCAGCAGCCGGGTAGGGATCCCCGCCTACGAGCAGTACTTC.

This clonotype was observed many times. The rearrangement uses TRBV28 and TRBJ1-2, with D possibly matching TRBD1 (6 bases). The CDR3 extends over 15 amino acids. The germline CDR1 and CDR2 sequences are MDHEN and SYDVKM. The V end was cut by 5 bases, the J end by 3 bases, with 16 bases between. Here the CDR3 reads CASSPLVGADYGYTF. The CDR3 DNA follows: TGTGCCAGCAGTCCCCTTGTGGGGGCCGACTATGGCTACACCTTC.

This clonotype was seen ten or more times. The genes are TRBV3-1 and TRBJ1-2; D is possibly TRBD1 (5 bases). This CDR3 has 17 residues. Per the germline V gene, CDR1 is LGHDT and CDR2 is YNNKEL (reference sequence). V gave up 4 bases and J gave up 4 bases, with 22 bases separating them. The CDR3 nucleotides are TGTGCCAGCAGCCGGGGTCTAACGGGGCGTGAGGGCTATGGCTACACCTTC. Translating gives CASSRGLTGREGYGYTF. The full variable domain, in which reference TRBV3-1 and TRBJ1-2 provide the parts outside the CDR3, is DTAVSQTPKYLVTQMGNDKSIKCEQNLGHDTMYWYKQDSKKFLKIMFSYNNKELIINETVPNRFSPKSPDKAHLNLHINSLELGDSAVYFCASSRGLTGREGYGYTFGSGTRLTVV.

There are many counts of this clonotype. The chain joins TRBV12-3 or TRBV12-4 to TRBJ1-1; D call uncertain. The CDR3 runs 12 residues. Trimming removed 5 bases at V and 5 bases at J, with 9 bases between. The CDR3 spells CASSIRWTEAFF. CDR3 DNA sequence: TGTGCCAGCAGTATAAGATGGACTGAAGCTTTCTTT.

The chain joins TRBV29-1 to TRBJ1-2; 8 bases line up with TRBD1. Losses at the gene ends were 6 bases for V and 3 bases for J; bases not matched to a gene: 9. CDR3 length: 14 amino acids. CDR1 is SQVTM and CDR2 is ANQGSEA in the germline V gene. This CDR3 is CSVLGSGQDYGYTF. The CDR3 bases are TGCAGCGTGTTAGGGTCGGGACAGGACTATGGCTACACCTTC. Complete variable domain (other parts from reference TRBV29-1 and TRBJ1-2): SAVISQKPSRDICQRGTSLTIQCQVDSQVTMMFWYRQQPGQSLTLIATANQGSEATYESGFVIDKFPISRPNLTFSTLTVSNMSPEDSSIYLCSVLGSGQDYGYTFGSGTRLTVV.

This clonotype was seen only a few times. This sequence joins TRBV5-1 and TRBJ1-6, with 8 nucleotides matching TRBD1. The CDR3 has 17 residues. Germline CDR1 is SGHRS and CDR2 is YFSETQ. V was pared by 3 bases and J by 3 bases, with 8 bases of the junction left unmatched. This CDR3 reads CASSSTGVVGYNSPLHF. CDR3 DNA: TGCGCCAGCAGCTCGACAGGGGTAGTTGGCTATAATTCACCCCTCCACTTT.

In its sample, this clonotype was seen a few times. The J gene is TRBJ2-7, the V gene TRBV6-1; no clear D. CDR1 is MNHNS and CDR2 is SASEGT in the germline V gene. V was clipped by 1 base and J by 3 bases, with 7 bases between them. CDR3 length equals 13 residues. The CDR3 DNA reads as TGTGCCAGCAGTGAAGTCGCAGACTACGAGCAGTACTTC. As protein: CASSEVADYEQYF.

This clonotype was counted many times. The CDR3 reads CASSARTDDQETQYF. As DNA, the CDR3 is TGTGCCAGCAGCGCCAGGACAGACGACCAAGAGACCCAGTACTTC. This chain uses TRBV9 with TRBJ2-5; a weak D match, TRBD1 (6 bases). Germline V gives CDR1 SGDLS, CDR2 YYNGEE. There are 15 residues in the CDR3. Trimming removed 3 bases from V and 0 bases from J, with 12 bases in between.

There are many counts of this clonotype. This rearrangement joins TRBV3-1 to TRBJ1-1, with D maybe TRBD1 (5 bases). The CDR3 consists of 14 residues. CDR1 is LGHDT, CDR2 YNNKEL, per germline (reference sequence). With 0 bases removed from V and 4 bases from J, the gap between germline ends came to 9 bases. CDR3 amino acids: CASSQDWGVTEAFF. The CDR3 coding sequence is TGTGCCAGCAGCCAAGATTGGGGGGTCACTGAAGCTTTCTTT.

This clonotype was counted ten times or more. This sequence joins TRBV11-2 and TRBJ2-1; D gene unclear. The CDR3 covers 13 residues. Germline CDR1 and CDR2: SGHAT and FQNNGV. V was shortened by 1 base and J by 9 bases, with 10 bases between the two germline ends. CDR3 sequence: CASSLGRQGEQFF. The CDR3, as DNA: TGTGCCAGCAGCTTAGGCCGGCAAGGTGAGCAGTTCTTC.

In this sample, this clonotype turned up many times. The chain is built from TRBV4-3 and TRBJ2-5; D is perhaps TRBD2 (6 bases). The CDR3 sequence is 15 residues long. V was trimmed by 1 base and J by 2 bases, leaving 11 bases between them. Germline lookup yields CDR1 LGHNA and CDR2 YSLEER. Written as DNA, the CDR3 is TGCGCCAGCAGCCAAGGGGGAGGTGGGCAAGAGACCCAGTACTTC. This sequence encodes CASSQGGGGQETQYF.

This clonotype occurred many times. The chain couples TRBV21-1 to TRBJ2-7. TRBV21-1 is an annotated pseudogene. The CDR3 spans 15 residues. CDR3: CASSRGTERPYEQYF. DNA of the CDR3: TGTGCCAGCAGCAGAGGGACGGAGAGGCCCTACGAGCAGTACTTC.

This chain joins TRBV7-2 and TRBJ2-5, with D possibly being TRBD1 (5 bases). The germline V gene has CDR1 SGHTA and CDR2 FQGNSA. CDR3 size: 15 residues. Trimming removed 1 base from V and 2 bases from J, with 11 bases in between. CDR3 coding DNA: TGTGCCAGCAGCTTAGTCGTGGGGCAGCAAGAGACCCAGTACTTC. Translation gives CASSLVVGQQETQYF.

V usage is TRBV6-2 or TRBV6-3 and J usage is TRBJ2-1, with D unresolved. CDR3 length: 17 amino acids. The germline V gene encodes CDR1 MNHEY and CDR2 SVGEGT. V shed 0 bases and J shed 6 bases, with 18 bases lying between them. CDR3 in DNA: TGTGCCAGCAGTTACTCAACGTTGATCCTGGAGTTCAATGAGCAGTTCTTC. It encodes CASSYSTLILEFNEQFF.